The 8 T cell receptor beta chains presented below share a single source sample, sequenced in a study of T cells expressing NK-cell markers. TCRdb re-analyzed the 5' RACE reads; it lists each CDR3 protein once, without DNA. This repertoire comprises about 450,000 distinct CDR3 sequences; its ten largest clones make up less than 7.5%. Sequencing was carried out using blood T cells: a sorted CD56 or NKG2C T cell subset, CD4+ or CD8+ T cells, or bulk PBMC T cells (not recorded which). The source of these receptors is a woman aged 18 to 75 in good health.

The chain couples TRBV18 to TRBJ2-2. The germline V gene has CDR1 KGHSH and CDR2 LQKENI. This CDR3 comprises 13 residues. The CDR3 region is CASFNRNTGELFF.

CDR3 in amino acids: CASKLGPTSGELFF. The chain is built from TRBV5-1 and TRBJ2-2. The CDR3 is 14 amino acids. The germline CDR1 and CDR2 sequences are SGHRS and YFSETQ.

The CDR3 loop is CASSRRELTNEKLFF. The rearrangement links TRBV4-1 to TRBJ1-4. This CDR3 contains 15 residues. Germline loops: CDR1 MGHRA, CDR2 YSYEKL.

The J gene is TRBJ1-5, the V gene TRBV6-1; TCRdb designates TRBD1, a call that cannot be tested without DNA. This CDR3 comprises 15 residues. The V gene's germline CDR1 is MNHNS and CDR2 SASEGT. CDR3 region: CASNLPRGNNQPQHF.

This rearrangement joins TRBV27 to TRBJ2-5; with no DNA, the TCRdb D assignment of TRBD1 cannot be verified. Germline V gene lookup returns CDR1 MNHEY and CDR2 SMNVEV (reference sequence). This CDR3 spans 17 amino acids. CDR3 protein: CASSVNSWDRGAETQYF.

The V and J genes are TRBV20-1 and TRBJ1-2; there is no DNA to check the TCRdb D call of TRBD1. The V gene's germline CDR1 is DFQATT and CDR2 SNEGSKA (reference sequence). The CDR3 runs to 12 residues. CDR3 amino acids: CSLQGENYGYTF.

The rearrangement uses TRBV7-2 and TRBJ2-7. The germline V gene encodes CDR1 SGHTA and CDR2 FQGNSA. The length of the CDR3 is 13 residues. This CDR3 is CASSSRGSYEQYF. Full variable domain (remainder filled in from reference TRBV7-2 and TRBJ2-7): GAGVSQSPSNKVTEKGKDVELRCDPISGHTALYWYRQSLGQGLEFLIYFQGNSAPDKSGLPSDRFSAERTGGSVSTLTIQRTQQEDSAVYLCASSSRGSYEQYFGPGTRLTVT.

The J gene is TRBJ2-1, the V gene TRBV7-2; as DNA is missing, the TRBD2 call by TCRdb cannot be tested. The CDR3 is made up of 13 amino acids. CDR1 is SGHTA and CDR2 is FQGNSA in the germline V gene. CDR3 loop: CASSLGPSNEQFF.